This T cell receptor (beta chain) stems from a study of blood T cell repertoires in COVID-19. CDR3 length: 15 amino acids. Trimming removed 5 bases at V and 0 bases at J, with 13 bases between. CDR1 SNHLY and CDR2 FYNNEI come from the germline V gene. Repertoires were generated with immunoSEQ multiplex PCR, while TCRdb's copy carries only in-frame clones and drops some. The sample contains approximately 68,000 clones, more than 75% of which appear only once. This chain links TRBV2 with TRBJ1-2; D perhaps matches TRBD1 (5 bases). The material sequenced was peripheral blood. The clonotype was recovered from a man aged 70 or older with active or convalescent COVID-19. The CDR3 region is CASSKRGSANYGYTF. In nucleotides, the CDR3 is TGTGCCAGCAGTAAAAGGGGATCCGCTAACTATGGCTACACCTTC.